The 30 T cell receptor beta chains presented below share a single source sample, sequenced in a study of blood T cells in healthy people across ages. PCR was performed a second time for roughly 6 to 12 cycles using a sample-barcoded 5' primer and a J-beta primer mix. TCRdb passed the 5' RACE reads through MiXCR, listing each CDR3 protein once. The table lists approximately 800,000 distinct CDR3 sequences, 25% of them singletons. The sample was also linked to a second study, of T cells of mothers and their children.

The sequencing sample was made of blood. Receptors originate from a boy younger than 18 in good health.

This clonotype came up a few times. The rearrangement joins TRBV6-5 to TRBJ1-2, with a weak D call TRBD1 (5 bases). Germline V gene data show CDR1 as MNHEY and CDR2 as SVGAGI. Deletions cut 6 bases from V and 3 bases from J, with 11 bases between. The CDR3 has 13 amino acids. The CDR3 nucleotides are TGTGCCAGCAGACTTGACAGCGACTATGGCTACACCTTC. Its translation: CASRLDSDYGYTF.

V and J are TRBV24-1 and TRBJ2-5, with 10 positions matching TRBD1. The CDR3 contains 13 residues. In germline, CDR1 is KGHDR, CDR2 SFDVKD. V dropped 7 bases and J dropped 4; count of bases not matched to a gene: 2. For the CDR3, the DNA is TGTGCCACCAGAGGGACAGGGGTAGAGACCCAGTACTTC. Translating gives CATRGTGVETQYF.

The DNA for the CDR3 is TGTGCCAGCAGCAACCTCTTGAACACTGAAGCTTTCTTT. Translation gives CASSNLLNTEAFF. J is TRBJ1-1 and V is TRBV28, with D uncertain. The CDR3 is made up of 13 amino acids. V lost 6 bases to trimming and J lost 0 bases, with 8 bases between them. The germline CDR1 and CDR2 sequences are MDHEN and SYDVKM. Together with reference TRBV28 and TRBJ1-1, the CDR3 gives the full variable domain: DVKVTQSSRYLVKRTGEKVFLECVQDMDHENMFWYRQDPGLGLRLIYFSYDVKMKEKGDIPEGYSVSREKKERFSLILESASTNQTSMYLCASSNLLNTEAFFGQGTRLTVV.

The genes are TRBV29-1 and TRBJ2-7; 7 bases are shared with TRBD1. With V trimmed by 6 bases and J by 0 bases, 8 bases remained unmatched. Per the germline V gene, CDR1 is SQVTM and CDR2 is ANQGSEA. CDR3 size: 14 residues. This chain's CDR3 is CSVDRTGNSYEQYF. The CDR3 coding sequence is TGCAGCGTGGACCGGACAGGAAACTCCTACGAGCAGTACTTC.

This clonotype was counted a few times. The chain recombines TRBV18 with TRBJ2-1; 8 nucleotides line up with TRBD1. Germline loops: CDR1 KGHSH, CDR2 LQKENI. CDR3 length: 14 residues. V shed 4 bases and J 7 bases; nucleotides not matched to a gene: 6. Written as DNA, the CDR3 is TGTGCCAGCTCACTAAGGACAGGGATTAATGAGCAGTTCTTC. Its protein product is CASSLRTGINEQFF.

The chain combines TRBV6-2 or TRBV6-3 with TRBJ1-1; D possibly corresponds to TRBD1 (6 bases). Looked up from germline, CDR1 is MNHEY and CDR2 is SVGEGT. The V end lost 6 bases, the J end lost 1 base, and 21 bases lay between the germline ends. The CDR3 has 17 residues. This CDR3 reads CASRPIGQGLGNTEAFF. The CDR3 DNA reads as TGTGCCAGCAGACCTATCGGTCAGGGGCTAGGGAACACTGAAGCTTTCTTT.

V is TRBV28 and J is TRBJ2-7; 7 bases line up with TRBD2. The CDR3 runs 13 residues. V lost 7 bases to trimming and J lost 4 bases; unmatched junction nucleotides: 7. CDR1 is MDHEN, CDR2 SYDVKM, per germline. In nucleotides, the CDR3 is TGTGCCAGCAAGTGGGAGGGAAGATACGAGCAGTACTTC. Protein sequence: CASKWEGRYEQYF. Full variable domain (rest looked up from reference TRBV28 and TRBJ2-7): DVKVTQSSRYLVKRTGEKVFLECVQDMDHENMFWYRQDPGLGLRLIYFSYDVKMKEKGDIPEGYSVSREKKERFSLILESASTNQTSMYLCASKWEGRYEQYFGPGTRLTVT.

The chain employs TRBV5-1 and TRBJ2-5; no firm D call. The closer fit of TRBJ2-7 to the DNA end suggests the J call may be wrong. The CDR3 runs to 15 residues. Germline V gene sequence: CDR1 SGHRS, CDR2 YFSETQ. The CDR3 region is CASSLEAGYIDEQYF. Here the CDR3 DNA reads TGCGCCAGCAGCTTGGAGGCAGGTTATATCGACGAGCAGTACTTC.

The DNA for the CDR3 is TGTGCCAGTAGGAGGGACAGCTGGCAGTTCTTC. Encoded protein: CASRRDSWQFF. The chain carries TRBV19 and TRBJ2-1; 7 bases map to TRBD1. This CDR3 has 11 residues. V trimming: 6 bases; J trimming: 12 bases; junction bases outside the gene matches: 5. Germline V gene data show CDR1 as LNHDA and CDR2 as SQIVND (reference sequence).

This clonotype was found a few times. The genes are TRBV5-1 and TRBJ2-6, with no clear D. V dropped 0 bases and J dropped 0 bases, with 7 bases sitting between them. The CDR3 is 16 residues long. Germline V gene sequence: CDR1 SGHRS, CDR2 YFSETQ. CDR3 in amino acids: CASSLGSTSGANVLTF. The CDR3 nucleotides are TGCGCCAGCAGCTTGGGCAGTACCTCTGGGGCCAACGTCCTGACTTTC. The variable domain in full, completed from reference TRBV5-1 and TRBJ2-6, reads KAGVTQTPRYLIKTRGQQVTLSCSPISGHRSVSWYQQTPGQGLQFLFEYFSETQRNKGNFPGRFSGRQFSNSRSEMNVSTLELGDSALYLCASSLGSTSGANVLTFGAGSRLTVL.

This clonotype was found a few times. The chain is built from TRBV5-8 and TRBJ1-2, with unresolved D. The germline V gene has CDR1 SGHTS and CDR2 YDEGEE. The CDR3 totals 14 residues. Trimming removed 7 bases from V and 4 bases from J, with 17 bases in between. The CDR3 loop reads CASSGWREVYGYTF. DNA of the CDR3: TGTGCCAGCTCGGGATGGAGGGAGGTCTATGGCTACACCTTC.

The V gene is TRBV4-3, the J gene TRBJ2-7; 7 nucleotides align to TRBD1. Germline V gene data show CDR1 as LGHNA and CDR2 as YSLEER. V lost 0 bases, J lost 2 bases, and 7 bases stayed unmatched. The length of the CDR3 is 16 residues. Here the CDR3 DNA reads TGCGCCAGCAGCCAAGATGTAGGGCAGGGGGCCTACGAGCAGTACTTC. It specifies CASSQDVGQGAYEQYF.

The sample holds a few counts of this clonotype. At one of its ends the junction is not consistent with the germline gene, which may arise from a read error. The chain has TRBV7-7 and TRBJ2-1; D uncertain. Germline V gives CDR1 SSHAT, CDR2 FNYEAQ (reference sequence). The CDR3 length is 15 residues. The CDR3 sequence: CASSLAGPGNNEQFF. CDR3 sequence (DNA): TGTGCTAGCAGCTTGGCCGGTCCGGGTAACAATGAGCAGTTCTTC.

The chain has TRBV7-2 and TRBJ2-7; possibly TRBD1 or TRBD2 for D (6 bases each). The germline V gene encodes CDR1 SGHTA and CDR2 FQGNSA. The CDR3 has 16 residues. Trimming removed 1 base from V and 2 bases from J, with 15 bases in between. CDR3 sequence reads: CASSLDGGGKAYEQYF. CDR3 DNA sequence: TGTGCCAGCAGCTTAGATGGAGGGGGAAAGGCCTACGAGCAGTACTTC. Together with reference TRBV7-2 and TRBJ2-7, the CDR3 gives the full variable domain: GAGVSQSPSNKVTEKGKDVELRCDPISGHTALYWYRQSLGQGLEFLIYFQGNSAPDKSGLPSDRFSAERTGGSVSTLTIQRTQQEDSAVYLCASSLDGGGKAYEQYFGPGTRLTVT.

This clonotype came up a few times. The rearrangement links TRBV28 to TRBJ1-2; the D is unclear. CDR1 is MDHEN and CDR2 is SYDVKM in the germline V gene. Deletions cut 4 bases from V and 8 bases from J, with 14 bases between. This CDR3 spans 13 amino acids. In DNA form, the CDR3 reads TGTGCCAGCAGTTCATCGTGGGGTTGGGGCTACACCTTC. Protein sequence: CASSSSWGWGYTF.

This clonotype was recorded once. The J gene is TRBJ2-7, the V gene TRBV11-2, with 14 positions matching TRBD2. Germline loops: CDR1 SGHAT, CDR2 FQNNGV. This CDR3 spans 15 amino acids. The junction had 13 bases not matched to a gene; V was cut back by 7 bases and J by 11 bases. CDR3 coding DNA: TGTGCCAGCACCCCAGGGGGTGGACTAGCGGGAGGAGAGTACTTC. This codes for CASTPGGGLAGGEYF. The whole variable domain, remainder taken from reference TRBV11-2 and TRBJ2-7, is EAGVAQSPRYKIIEKRQSVAFWCNPISGHATLYWYQQILGQGPKLLIQFQNNGVVDDSQLPKDRFSAERLKGVDSTLKIQPAKLEDSAVYLCASTPGGGLAGGEYFGPGTRLTVT.

This clonotype has more than one count but fewer than ten. This chain uses TRBV10-3 with TRBJ2-3, with 11 bases lining up with TRBD2. CDR3 length equals 14 residues. Germline CDR1 ENHRY, CDR2 SYGVKD. V shed 10 bases, J shed 4 bases, and the junction held 7 bases outside the gene matches. CDR3 region: CATQTSGVADTQYF. As DNA, the CDR3 is TGTGCCACCCAGACTAGCGGGGTAGCAGATACGCAGTATTTT.

This clonotype showed up many times. The chain carries TRBV15 and TRBJ2-1; D is unclear. V gave up 0 bases and J gave up 4 bases, with 10 bases separating them. The CDR3 sequence is 15 residues long. Germline V gene lookup returns CDR1 LNHNV and CDR2 YYDKDF (reference sequence). CDR3 nucleotides: TGTGCCACCAGCAGAGAAGGCGGACCTTACAATGAGCAGTTCTTC. Translated: CATSREGGPYNEQFF.

The chain has TRBV7-3 and TRBJ2-5; 8 bases agree with TRBD2. V shed 6 bases, J shed 5 bases, and the junction held 11 bases outside the gene matches. The germline CDR1 and CDR2 sequences are SGHTA and FQGTGA. This CDR3 region has 15 residues. In DNA form, the CDR3 reads TGTGCCAGCAGTCGGCAGCGGGGGACGGCGGAGACCCAGTACTTC. This translates into CASSRQRGTAETQYF.

The chain is built from TRBV20-1 and TRBJ2-2; D is unresolved. There are 14 residues in the CDR3. CDR1 and CDR2 from the germline V gene are DFQATT and SNEGSKA (reference sequence). The V and J ends lost 6 bases and 1 base respectively, with 12 bases between them. This chain's CDR3 is CSATNRLNTGELFF. CDR3 coding DNA: TGCAGTGCCACTAATCGACTGAACACCGGGGAGCTGTTTTTT.

J is TRBJ1-5 and V is TRBV20-1; D is undetermined. V lost 5 bases to trimming and J lost 4 bases, with 21 bases between them. CDR3 length: 16 residues. Germline CDR1 DFQATT, CDR2 SNEGSKA (reference sequence). The CDR3 DNA sequence: TGCAGTGCTGCAGACCGACCAGCGGGTGGTAATCAGCCCCAGCATTTT. Its translation: CSAADRPAGGNQPQHF.

The V gene is TRBV6-5, the J gene TRBJ2-2; 7 bases agree with TRBD1. Trimming at V came to 7 bases and at J to 6 bases, leaving 5 bases not matched to a gene. The CDR3 consists of 13 residues. Germline V gives CDR1 MNHEY, CDR2 SVGAGI. In nucleotides, the CDR3 is TGTGCCAGCAATGACAGGGACGCCGGGGAGCTGTTTTTT. As protein: CASNDRDAGELFF.

There are a few counts of this clonotype. This chain uses TRBV5-6 with TRBJ1-5, with D uncertain. Per germline, CDR1 SGHDT and CDR2 YYEEEE. The CDR3 loop spans 15 amino acids. V lost 4 bases and J lost 4, with 15 bases in between. CDR3 loop: CASSEGIGMNQPQHF. The CDR3 nucleotides are TGTGCCAGCAGCGAGGGTATCGGGATGAATCAGCCCCAGCATTTT.

The rearrangement joins TRBV4-1 to TRBJ2-7; D possibly matches TRBD1 or TRBD2 (5 bases each). V lost 1 base to trimming and J lost 4 bases, with 14 bases between them. Germline V lookup: CDR1 MGHRA, CDR2 YSYEKL. CDR3 length: 15 residues. CDR3 DNA: TGCGCCAGCAGCCAAGGGACCGGGACCCAATACGAGCAGTACTTC. Protein product: CASSQGTGTQYEQYF.

This clonotype has just one count. This chain links TRBV5-1 with TRBJ2-5; possibly TRBD1 or TRBD2 for D (5 bases each). Per the germline V gene, CDR1 is SGHRS and CDR2 is YFSETQ. CDR3 length: 16 residues. Trimming stripped 1 base from V and 5 bases from J, with 18 bases between. CDR3 coding DNA: TGCGCCAGCAGCTTGTCGAACAGGCAGTCGGGGGAGACCCAGTACTTC. Amino acid sequence: CASSLSNRQSGETQYF.

The chain links TRBV7-3 to TRBJ2-5; D perhaps matches TRBD2 (5 bases). The end of the DNA aligns better with TRBJ2-7, so the J call may be wrong. Germline CDR1 SGHTA, CDR2 FQGTGA. The CDR3 covers 12 residues. The DNA for the CDR3 is TGTGCCAGCAGCTCCCCTGAGGGCGAGCAGTACTTC. It codes for CASSSPEGEQYF.

The sample holds a few counts of this clonotype. The chain employs TRBV12-3 or TRBV12-4 and TRBJ2-5; D is possibly TRBD1 or TRBD2 (5 bases each). The DNA end favors TRBJ2-1, so the J call may be wrong. The CDR3 loop spans 15 amino acids. In DNA, the CDR3 is TGTGCCAGCAGTCCGACCGGGGCCTACTACAATGAGCAGTTCTTC. It codes for CASSPTGAYYNEQFF.

The CDR3 spells CASSPRSDEQYF. The CDR3 DNA follows: TGTGCCAGCAGCCCGCGGTCGGACGAGCAGTACTTC. The chain combines TRBV9 with TRBJ2-7; no clear D. V gave up 4 bases and J gave up 5 bases, with 10 bases separating them. Germline values: CDR1 SGDLS, CDR2 YYNGEE. The CDR3 covers 12 residues.

This sequence joins TRBV29-1 and TRBJ1-4; D is undetermined. The CDR3 has 14 residues. V was pared by 0 bases and J by 8 bases, with 13 bases between. Germline assignment: CDR1 SQVTM and CDR2 ANQGSEA. The CDR3 spells CSVEDFGVREKLFF. The CDR3 DNA is TGCAGCGTTGAAGATTTTGGGGTTCGGGAAAAACTGTTTTTT.

The chain is built from TRBV7-9 and TRBJ1-5; 7 bases are shared with TRBD1. Germline V gene lookup returns CDR1 SEHNR and CDR2 FQNEAQ (reference sequence). CDR3 length equals 13 residues. V gave up 7 bases and J gave up 7 bases; unmatched junction bases: 7. Written as DNA, the CDR3 is TGTGCCAGCACCCCGGAGGGGGCCCAGCCCCAGCATTTT. It yields the protein CASTPEGAQPQHF.